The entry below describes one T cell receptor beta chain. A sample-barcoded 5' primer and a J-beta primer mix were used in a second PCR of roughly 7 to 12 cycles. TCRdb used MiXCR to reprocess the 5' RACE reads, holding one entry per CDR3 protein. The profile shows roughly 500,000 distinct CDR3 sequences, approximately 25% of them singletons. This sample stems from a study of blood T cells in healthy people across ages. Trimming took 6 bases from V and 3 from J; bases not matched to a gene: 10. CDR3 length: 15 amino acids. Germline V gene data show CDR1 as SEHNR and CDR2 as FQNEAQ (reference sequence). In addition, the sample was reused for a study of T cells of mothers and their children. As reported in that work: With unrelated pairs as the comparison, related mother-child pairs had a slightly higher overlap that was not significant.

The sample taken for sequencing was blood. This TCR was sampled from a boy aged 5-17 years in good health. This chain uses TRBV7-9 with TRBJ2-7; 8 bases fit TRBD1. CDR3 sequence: CASSPPRGRSYEQYF. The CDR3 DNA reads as TGTGCCAGCAGTCCCCCCAGGGGGCGCAGCTACGAGCAGTACTTC.